These 10 T cell receptor beta chains came from one sample sequenced in a study of blood T cell repertoires in COVID-19. Profiling relied on immunoSEQ multiplex PCR, and the TCRdb table lists in-frame clones only, not all of them. The data show 150,000 to 200,000 clones, roughly 80% seen once. The source material was peripheral blood. The receptors originated from a man aged 60 to 75 with acute or convalescent COVID-19.

This clone has just one count. The chain links TRBV11-1 to TRBJ2-5; the D is unclear. The CDR3 sequence is 14 residues long. Trimming took 1 base from V and 10 from J, leaving 16 bases between them. Germline CDR1 is SGHAT and CDR2 is FQDESV (reference sequence). The CDR3 DNA reads TGTGCCAGCAGCTTAGACTCGGCCCCGCAGGACCAGTACTTC. Its translation is CASSLDSAPQDQYF.

The chain employs TRBV4-1 and TRBJ2-2; TRBD1 matches 7 bases. This CDR3 is 17 amino acids long. In germline, CDR1 is MGHRA, CDR2 YSYEKL. The V and J ends lost 4 bases and 4 bases, in that order; junction bases with no gene match: 12. This CDR3 reads CASSLVPDRVSTGELFF. Written as DNA, the CDR3 is TGCGCCAGCAGCCTCGTTCCCGACAGGGTGTCCACCGGGGAGCTGTTTTTT.

The chain links TRBV12-3 or TRBV12-4 to TRBJ2-5; tentative D call: TRBD2 (5 bases). With 6 bases removed from V and 4 bases from J, the gap between germline ends came to 12 bases. The CDR3 loop spans 13 amino acids. The CDR3 loop reads CASSRRAAETQYF. Here the CDR3 DNA reads TGTGCCAGCAGCCGGAGAGCGGCAGAGACCCAGTACTTC.

This sequence joins TRBV11-2 and TRBJ2-1; D possibly corresponds to TRBD1 (5 bases). With 3 bases removed from V and 6 bases from J, the gap between germline ends came to 6 bases. CDR1 SGHAT and CDR2 FQNNGV come from the germline V gene. CDR3 length equals 12 residues. This CDR3 is CASSLQGNEQFF. The CDR3 nucleotides read TGTGCCAGCAGCTTGCAGGGCAATGAGCAGTTCTTC.

The chain employs TRBV3-1 (or the pseudogene TRBV3-2) and TRBJ1-2; a possible D gene is TRBD1 (5 bases). Trimming took off 0 bases at V and 4 bases at J, with 9 bases between the two ends. Germline CDR1 and CDR2: LGHDT and YNNKEL (reference sequence). The CDR3 contains 14 residues. DNA for the CDR3: TGTGCCAGCAGCCAAGAAGGGGCGCCCTATGGCTACACCTTC. Translated: CASSQEGAPYGYTF.

The rearrangement uses TRBV27 and TRBJ1-2, with D tentatively TRBD1 (6 bases). Germline V CDR1 and CDR2: MNHEY, SMNVEV (reference sequence). V gave up 6 bases and J gave up 2 bases, with 16 bases separating them. There are 15 residues in the CDR3. As DNA, the CDR3 is TGTGCCAGCAGGCGTACCGGGACAACGAACTATGGCTACACCTTC. Translated, it gives CASRRTGTTNYGYTF.

The chain combines TRBV28 with TRBJ2-2; D unclear. CDR1 is MDHEN and CDR2 is SYDVKM in the germline V gene. CDR3 length equals 12 residues. With 2 bases removed from V and 5 bases from J, the gap between germline ends came to 3 bases. This CDR3 reads CASSLVTGELFF. Here the CDR3 DNA reads TGTGCCAGCAGTTTAGTAACCGGGGAGCTGTTTTTT. Full variable domain (rest looked up from reference TRBV28 and TRBJ2-2): DVKVTQSSRYLVKRTGEKVFLECVQDMDHENMFWYRQDPGLGLRLIYFSYDVKMKEKGDIPEGYSVSREKKERFSLILESASTNQTSMYLCASSLVTGELFFGEGSRLTVL.

The V call is TRBV24-1, the J call TRBJ2-2; 8 nucleotides agree with TRBD1. The germline CDR1 and CDR2 sequences are KGHDR and SFDVKD. This CDR3 spans 18 amino acids. V shed 1 base and J 3 bases; nucleotides not matched to a gene: 9. CDR3 in amino acids: CATSDFELRTGYTGELFF. The CDR3, as DNA: TGTGCCACCAGTGATTTTGAGCTTAGGACAGGGTACACCGGGGAGCTGTTTTTT.

The chain carries TRBV2 and TRBJ2-1; 9 bases fit TRBD1. Trimming at V came to 4 bases and at J to 7 bases, leaving 2 bases not matched to a gene. CDR3 length: 13 amino acids. CDR1 is SNHLY, CDR2 FYNNEI, per germline. CDR3 in amino acids: CASSVDRGNEQFF. In DNA, the CDR3 is TGTGCCAGCAGTGTAGACAGGGGGAATGAGCAGTTCTTC.

The chain recombines TRBV25-1 with TRBJ1-6; 7 nucleotides line up with TRBD1. V trimming: 2 bases; J trimming: 9 bases; junction bases outside the gene matches: 7. Germline values: CDR1 MGHDK, CDR2 SYGVNS. The CDR3 has 15 residues. DNA of the CDR3: TGTGCCAGCAGTGAAGAACAGGGGAGGAGTTCACCCCTCCACTTT. This sequence encodes CASSEEQGRSSPLHF.